Listed below are T cell receptor beta chains from one sample, sequenced in a study of monozygotic twins with inflammatory bowel disease. TCRdb reworked the 5' RACE reads into one entry per CDR3 protein, no DNA. Its table lists some 200,000 distinct CDR3 sequences. Source material: blood. Every receptor here comes from a human donor with ulcerative colitis or Crohn's disease, or a healthy co-twin of an affected twin (not recorded which). Both conserved end residues are part of each CDR3.

cdr3_aa,j_call,v_call
CASSYLAGGLQDEQFF,TRBJ2-1,TRBV5-1
CASSQGQGITDTQYF,TRBJ2-3,TRBV5-5
CASSPTGTGDTDTQYF,TRBJ2-3,TRBV12-3/TRBV12-4
CASRGGYGYTF,TRBJ1-2,TRBV5-5
CAIRDPGSTEAFF,TRBJ1-1,TRBV10-3
CASSLGRTSSGNTIYF,TRBJ1-3,TRBV11-1
CSARDTGSNEAFF,TRBJ1-1,TRBV20-1
CASSLGQLDNEQFF,TRBJ2-1,TRBV7-8
CASSSEGVSGNTIYF,TRBJ1-3,TRBV28
CSVESGPYGYTF,TRBJ1-2,TRBV29-1
CASSVRFSPTDTQYF,TRBJ2-3,TRBV9
CSASGHQFANTGELFF,TRBJ2-2,TRBV29-1
CASSLGWDSRQETQYF,TRBJ2-5,TRBV11-2
CASSSGQVGNEQFF,TRBJ2-1,TRBV7-8
CASSQEGLAAETQYF,TRBJ2-5,TRBV4-1
CSVEEGRASSYEQYF,TRBJ2-7,TRBV29-1
CASSPFSPVGSYNEQFF,TRBJ2-1,TRBV6-1
CASSPGDRGTYEQYF,TRBJ2-7,TRBV18
CASSLAGRLAGTNEQFF,TRBJ2-1,TRBV5-4
CASSLVLAGEFKYF,TRBJ2-7,TRBV5-1
CSARDGQIANYGYTF,TRBJ1-2,TRBV20-1
CASSLIGSEQYF,TRBJ2-7,TRBV7-6
CASSSSHSNQPQHF,TRBJ1-5,TRBV12-3/TRBV12-4
CASSLSGHLSYGYTF,TRBJ1-2,TRBV5-1
CSARETGGNQPQHF,TRBJ1-5,TRBV20-1
CASSWRDSQETQYF,TRBJ2-5,TRBV5-1
CASSFGRNTEAFF,TRBJ1-1,TRBV7-8
CASRRSGVFVSDTIYF,TRBJ1-3,TRBV2
CSVEGTSGGADQETQYF,TRBJ2-5,TRBV29-1
CASSQEMAAVGIQYF,TRBJ2-4,TRBV3-1
CASSRQRMNTEAFF,TRBJ1-1,TRBV6-2/TRBV6-3